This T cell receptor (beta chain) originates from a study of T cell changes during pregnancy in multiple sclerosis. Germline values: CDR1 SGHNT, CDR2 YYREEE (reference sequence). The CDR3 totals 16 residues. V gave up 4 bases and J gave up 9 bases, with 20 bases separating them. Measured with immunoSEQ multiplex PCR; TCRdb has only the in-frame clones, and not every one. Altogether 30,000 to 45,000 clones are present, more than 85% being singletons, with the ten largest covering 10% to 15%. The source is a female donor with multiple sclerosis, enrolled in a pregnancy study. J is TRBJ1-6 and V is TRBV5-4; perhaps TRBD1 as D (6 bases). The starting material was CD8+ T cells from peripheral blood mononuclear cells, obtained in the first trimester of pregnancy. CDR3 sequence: CASSLGGAIGSSPLHF. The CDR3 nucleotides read TGTGCCAGCAGCCTGGGGGGCGCGATCGGTAGTTCACCCCTCCACTTT.